The 27 T cell receptor beta chains below were found in one sample sequenced in a study of T cell repertoires in cytomegalovirus infection. TCRdb used MiXCR to reprocess the reads, holding one entry per CDR3 protein. This table holds under 200,000 distinct CDR3 sequences, roughly 9% found once. Material: PBMCs. The receptor set was obtained from a human donor in good health (CMV status not recorded). Some clones in this sample may be carry-over from other donors' samples.

This clonotype was observed a handful of times. The chain couples TRBV7-8 to TRBJ2-5; TRBD2 aligns across 14 bases. V was pared by 2 bases and J by 2 bases, with 10 bases of the junction left unmatched. The CDR3 extends over 19 amino acids. CDR1 is SGHVS and CDR2 is FQNEAQ in the germline V gene. CDR3 protein: CASSLYGTSGGIKQETQYF. The CDR3 DNA reads as TGTGCCAGCAGCTTATATGGGACTAGCGGGGGCATAAAACAAGAGACCCAGTACTTC.

This clonotype came up many times. A single base separates this from a much larger clone, so it may be a read error. The chain recombines TRBV7-2 with TRBJ2-2; D call uncertain. CDR3 length: 13 residues. V lost 1 base and J lost 5, with 5 bases in between. CDR1 is SGHTA, CDR2 FQGNSA, per germline. DNA for the CDR3: TGTGCCAGCAGCTTAGATGGAACCGGGGAGCTGTTTTTT. It translates to CASSLDGTGELFF.

This clonotype was seen more than once but under ten times. Written as DNA, the CDR3 is TGCGCCAGCAGCCAAGATTTGGCCGGGACTAGCTTAGATGAGCAGTTCTTC. This gives the protein CASSQDLAGTSLDEQFF. The chain carries TRBV4-3 and TRBJ2-1, with 9 bases identical to TRBD2. Germline V gene sequence: CDR1 LGHNA, CDR2 YSLEER. J gave up 8 bases and V 0 bases, and 11 bases lay outside the gene matches. This CDR3 has 17 amino acids.

This clonotype was recorded many times. The chain recombines TRBV6-5 with TRBJ2-2; TRBD1 aligns across 9 bases. The CDR3 runs 14 residues. Germline V gives CDR1 MNHEY, CDR2 SVGAGI. V dropped 6 bases and J dropped 7; count of bases not matched to a gene: 6. DNA of the CDR3: TGTGCCAGCAGATACAGGGGGCAGAGCGGGGAGCTGTTTTTT. Its protein product is CASRYRGQSGELFF.

This clonotype was picked up many times. This chain uses TRBV7-8 with TRBJ2-5; D remains unclear. The CDR3 length is 11 residues. Germline V gene lookup returns CDR1 SGHVS and CDR2 FQNEAQ. Between the trimmed V and J ends, which lost 4 bases and 4 bases, there was a span of 4 bases. The CDR3 DNA reads as TGTGCCAGCAGCTCAGCAGAGACCCAGTACTTC. Encoded protein: CASSSAETQYF.

The V and J genes are TRBV28 and TRBJ2-7, with D perhaps matching TRBD1 (6 bases). The CDR3 is 14 amino acids. Germline CDR1 MDHEN, CDR2 SYDVKM. The germline V and J ends were trimmed by 5 bases and 0 bases, with 11 bases remaining between them. CDR3 sequence (DNA): TGTGCCAGCAGTGCCGGGACACCCTCCTACGAGCAGTACTTC. Its protein product is CASSAGTPSYEQYF.

This clonotype was seen more than once but under ten times. The rearrangement uses TRBV5-1 and TRBJ2-7; the D is unclear. Per the germline V gene, CDR1 is SGHRS and CDR2 is YFSETQ. This CDR3 has 13 amino acids. The V and J ends lost 1 base and 6 bases respectively, with 11 bases between them. The CDR3 bases are TGCGCCAGCAGCTTGTCCGTCGCGGTCGAGCAGTACTTC. Its translation is CASSLSVAVEQYF. The variable domain in full, completed from reference TRBV5-1 and TRBJ2-7, reads KAGVTQTPRYLIKTRGQQVTLSCSPISGHRSVSWYQQTPGQGLQFLFEYFSETQRNKGNFPGRFSGRQFSNSRSEMNVSTLELGDSALYLCASSLSVAVEQYFGPGTRLTVT.

This clonotype was seen only a few times. The J gene is TRBJ2-7, the V gene TRBV6-2 or TRBV6-3; D is perhaps TRBD1 or TRBD2 (5 bases each). Germline CDR1 reads MNHEY; CDR2 reads SVGEGT. The CDR3 length is 15 residues. V was cut by 5 bases and J by 4 bases, with 18 bases left in between. The CDR3 bases are TGTGCCAGCAGTCCGACACACGGGACCACATACGAGCAGTACTTC. This codes for CASSPTHGTTYEQYF.

This clonotype was observed many times. J is TRBJ1-1 and V is TRBV3-1; D ambiguous. V dropped 2 bases and J dropped 1 base, with 8 bases sitting between them. The CDR3 is made up of 14 amino acids. In germline, CDR1 is LGHDT, CDR2 YNNKEL (reference sequence). This CDR3 is CASSQIQPNTEAFF. CDR3 in DNA: TGTGCCAGCAGCCAAATACAACCGAACACTGAAGCTTTCTTT.

Judged by abundance, this clonotype is medium-sized (0.01 to 0.1%). This chain uses TRBV7-2 with TRBJ1-1, with a tentative D call TRBD1 (5 bases). The ends were cut back, 2 bases at V and 8 bases at J, with 18 bases in the middle. Germline values: CDR1 SGHTA, CDR2 FQGNSA. CDR3 length: 15 residues. The CDR3 loop is CASSLNGGGGKEAFF. Here the CDR3 DNA reads TGTGCCAGCAGCTTAAATGGGGGAGGAGGGAAGGAAGCTTTCTTT. Together with reference TRBV7-2 and TRBJ1-1, the CDR3 gives the full variable domain: GAGVSQSPSNKVTEKGKDVELRCDPISGHTALYWYRQSLGQGLEFLIYFQGNSAPDKSGLPSDRFSAERTGGSVSTLTIQRTQQEDSAVYLCASSLNGGGGKEAFFGQGTRLTVV.

This clonotype was counted many times. The V call is TRBV12-3 or TRBV12-4, the J call TRBJ2-7, with unresolved D. V dropped 2 bases and J dropped 0 bases, with 8 bases sitting between them. The CDR3 extends over 14 amino acids. CDR3 sequence: CASSLQQTSYEQYF. The CDR3 nucleotides are TGTGCCAGCAGTTTACAGCAGACCTCCTACGAGCAGTACTTC.

J is TRBJ1-5 and V is TRBV7-9; 8 nucleotides line up with TRBD1. CDR1 and CDR2 from the germline V gene are SEHNR and FQNEAQ (reference sequence). Trimming at V came to 5 bases and at J to 5 bases, leaving 11 bases not matched to a gene. This CDR3 region has 16 residues. In nucleotides, the CDR3 is TGTGCCAGCAGCCGAGGACAGGGCCGCGTGGATCAGCCCCAGCATTTT. It specifies CASSRGQGRVDQPQHF.

There are many counts of this clonotype. V usage is TRBV6-1 and J usage is TRBJ2-7; TRBD1 is a possible D gene (6 bases). CDR3 length equals 13 residues. The germline gives CDR1 MNHNS, CDR2 SASEGT. Trimming removed 8 bases at V and 2 bases at J, with 13 bases between. CDR3 in amino acids: CASGRTGTYEQYF. In nucleotides, the CDR3 is TGTGCCAGCGGCCGTACAGGGACCTACGAGCAGTACTTC.

This rearrangement joins TRBV5-1 to TRBJ1-1, with 9 bases matching TRBD1. The germline gives CDR1 SGHRS, CDR2 YFSETQ. The CDR3 sequence is 15 residues long. The V gene end was trimmed by 4 bases and the J gene end by 3 bases; junction bases not matched to a gene: 7. The CDR3, as DNA: TGCGCCAGCAGCCTCACAGGGGGCGGACACACTGAAGCTTTCTTT. Protein product: CASSLTGGGHTEAFF. The full variable domain, rest sourced from reference TRBV5-1 and TRBJ1-1, is KAGVTQTPRYLIKTRGQQVTLSCSPISGHRSVSWYQQTPGQGLQFLFEYFSETQRNKGNFPGRFSGRQFSNSRSEMNVSTLELGDSALYLCASSLTGGGHTEAFFGQGTRLTVV.

This clonotype was seen ten or more times. The chain has TRBV7-2 and TRBJ2-7, with a possible D match to TRBD1 (6 bases). The V gene's germline CDR1 is SGHTA and CDR2 FQGNSA. The CDR3 is 15 amino acids. V lost 0 bases and J lost 0, with 9 bases in between. For the CDR3, the DNA is TGTGCCAGCAGCTTAGCTGGACAGCACTCCTACGAGCAGTACTTC. Protein sequence: CASSLAGQHSYEQYF.

With respect to this clonotype: A read error may be the cause here, since a much bigger clone is one base away. This chain connects TRBV19 to TRBJ2-5; no definite D call. Germline V gene sequence: CDR1 LNHDA, CDR2 SQIVND (reference sequence). The V end was cut by 7 bases, the J end by 2 bases, with 20 bases between. The CDR3 has 16 residues. CDR3 bases: TGTGCCAGTACCCGAGTGTTCCGGGTCGGTCAAGAGACCCAGTACTTC. Translating it yields CASTRVFRVGQETQYF. Looking up the rest from reference TRBV19 and TRBJ2-5 gives the full variable domain: DGGITQSPKYLFRKEGQNVTLSCEQNLNHDAMYWYRQDPGQGLRLIYYSQIVNDFQKGDIAEGYSVSREKKESFPLTVTSAQKNPTAFYLCASTRVFRVGQETQYFGPGTRLLVL.

This clonotype was seen ten or more times. The rearrangement links TRBV29-1 to TRBJ1-2; no definite D call. The length of the CDR3 is 12 residues. V lost 0 bases, J lost 1 base, and 3 bases lay in between. The germline V gene has CDR1 SQVTM and CDR2 ANQGSEA. The chain's CDR3 is CSVEDSNYGYTF. CDR3 DNA sequence: TGCAGCGTTGAAGACAGTAACTATGGCTACACCTTC.

V usage is TRBV18 and J usage is TRBJ1-6, with a tentative D call TRBD1 (5 bases). The ends were cut back, 2 bases at V and 9 bases at J, with 17 bases in the middle. In germline, CDR1 is KGHSH, CDR2 LQKENI. The CDR3 is 16 amino acids. CDR3 in amino acids: CASSPLAGRPISPLHF. CDR3 DNA: TGTGCCAGCTCACCATTGGCAGGGAGACCAATTTCACCCCTCCACTTT.

As for this clonotype: This clone may be a read error of a much larger clone one base away. The rearrangement joins TRBV2 to TRBJ2-2, with 7 bases identical to TRBD1. Germline CDR1 is SNHLY and CDR2 is FYNNEI. The CDR3 is 15 residues long. V trimming: 6 bases; J trimming: 0 bases; junction bases outside the gene matches: 4. Here the CDR3 reads CASSRDSANTGELFF. The CDR3 DNA follows: TGTGCCAGCAGCCGGGACAGCGCGAACACCGGGGAGCTGTTTTTT.

This clonotype was seen repeatedly, ten times or more. J is TRBJ2-5 and V is TRBV10-3, with D tentatively TRBD2 (8 bases). V was pared by 3 bases and J by 4 bases, with 15 bases between. This CDR3 has 15 residues. CDR1 is ENHRY, CDR2 SYGVKD, per germline. The CDR3 reads CAISDSREGAETQYF. In DNA form, the CDR3 reads TGTGCCATCAGTGACTCCCGGGAGGGGGCAGAGACCCAGTACTTC.

V and J are TRBV5-6 and TRBJ1-2, with D possibly TRBD1 on 6 matching bases. Trimming removed 4 bases from V and 7 bases from J, with 11 bases in between. This CDR3 spans 12 amino acids. Germline CDR1 and CDR2: SGHDT and YYEEEE. In nucleotides, the CDR3 is TGTGCCAGCAGCCCCGGACAGTCTGGCTACACCTTC. This encodes CASSPGQSGYTF.

This clonotype came up many times. The chain is built from TRBV7-2 and TRBJ2-1; TRBD2 matches at 12 bases. The V segment lost 6 bases and the J segment 7 bases; nucleotides outside the gene matches: 10. The CDR3 length is 16 residues. Germline assignment: CDR1 SGHTA and CDR2 FQGNSA. CDR3 in amino acids: CASSPRTSGNLNEQFF. CDR3 DNA: TGTGCCAGCAGTCCGAGGACTAGCGGGAACCTTAATGAGCAGTTCTTC.

This clonotype has ten or more counts. The chain links TRBV7-2 to TRBJ1-5; the D is unclear. Germline CDR1 reads SGHTA; CDR2 reads FQGNSA. CDR3 length equals 14 residues. Trimming pared 5 bases from V and 1 base from J, leaving 9 bases between. The CDR3 spells CASSQAGSNQPQHF. CDR3 DNA: TGTGCCAGCAGCCAGGCCGGCAGCAATCAGCCCCAGCATTTT.

This clonotype was seen many times. The V gene is TRBV7-2, the J gene TRBJ1-1; the match to TRBD1 covers 9 bases. This CDR3 has 15 residues. Germline loops: CDR1 SGHTA, CDR2 FQGNSA. The junction had 5 bases not matched to a gene; V was cut back by 6 bases and J by 0 bases. CDR3 nucleotide sequence: TGTGCCAGCAGACGGGACAGGGCCATGAACACTGAAGCTTTCTTT. It codes for CASRRDRAMNTEAFF.

This clonotype was recorded a few times. The chain has TRBV7-2 and TRBJ2-7; unclear D gene. The ends were cut back, 2 bases at V and 6 bases at J, with 8 bases in the middle. The germline CDR1 and CDR2 sequences are SGHTA and FQGNSA. CDR3 size: 12 residues. In DNA, the CDR3 is TGTGCCAGCAGCTTATCCCCGCCCGAGCAGTACTTC. It codes for CASSLSPPEQYF.

This clonotype has ten or more counts. This chain uses TRBV7-2 with TRBJ2-3, with unresolved D. CDR3 length: 14 residues. Per germline, CDR1 SGHTA and CDR2 FQGNSA. V was clipped by 3 bases and J by 2 bases, with 9 bases between them. The CDR3 here is CASSFRLVTDTQYF. The CDR3 DNA is TGTGCCAGCAGCTTTCGGTTAGTCACAGATACGCAGTATTTT.

Ten or more counts support this clonotype. The chain recombines TRBV7-6 with TRBJ2-7, with 9 bases lining up with TRBD2. Per the germline V gene, CDR1 is SGHVS and CDR2 is FNYEAQ. This CDR3 region has 15 residues. Trimming removed 2 bases from V and 6 bases from J; junction bases left unmatched: 8. CDR3 nucleotides: TGTGCCAGCAGCTTATATGCGGGAGGGCCTAGCGAGCAGTACTTC. Residues: CASSLYAGGPSEQYF.